This T cell receptor (beta chain) was obtained from a study of TIL therapy for anti-PD-1-resistant metastatic lung cancer (dated by TCRdb to about 2021). Study-wide context: Before any PD-1/PD-L1 blockade was given, tumors were harvested, nivolumab was then administered, and patients who progressed went on to receive lymphodepletion, an infusion of expanded TIL, and IL-2. Enrolled patients had a median age of about 50 years (range about 38-85) and a median tumor PD-L1 proportion score of approximately 6.2%. Most of the cohort had lung adenocarcinoma, including a few EGFR-mutant tumors and two ALK-rearranged tumors, and half of the patients were either current or former smokers. A median non-synonymous tumor mutation burden of under 1.9 mutations per megabase was determined across the cohort by whole-exome sequencing. T cell receptor beta sequencing of tumor and peripheral blood was used to follow clonotypes across the tumor, the expanded TIL product and serial blood samples. The paper as a whole reports these results and caveats: Infused TIL clonotypes partially replaced the baseline peripheral repertoire then decayed over months, with no apparent association between persistence and response. The study protocol defined all tumor marker inferences as exploratory. Generalizability was limited because the cohort was highly selected, with more treatment-naive, never-smoker and oncogene-addicted patients included than is typical.

In light of the paper, this sample's time point label describes: pre-treatment sample, taken before nivolumab and TIL therapy. A phase I trial run at two centers enrolled adults with stage 4 NSCLC between late 2017 and January 2020. Samples came from a single-arm, open-label phase I trial of tumor-infiltrating lymphocyte therapy with nivolumab in advanced non-small cell lung cancer. Mononuclear cells from blood collected in EDTA tubes were isolated on a Ficoll gradient and snap-frozen as pellets, and DNA was then extracted using a Qiagen mini-prep kit. The germline V and J ends show losses of 5 bases and 6 bases respectively, and no gene match explains 9 bases of the junction. CDR1 SGHTA and CDR2 FQGTGA are derived from the germline V gene. From cysteine to phenylalanine, the CDR3 is 14 amino acids long. Just the 42-base CDR3 DNA is kept, in frame starting at base 1. This clone came up a few times. Its binding antigen is unknown. Per-base quality was not reported, and no clone a single base away is much larger than it.

Using bias-controlled multiplex PCR with the immunoSEQ v3 hsTCRB kit, the TCR beta CDR3 regions were amplified from genomic DNA. TCR libraries were sequenced on an Illumina NextSeq 500 to approximately 2 million read pairs for survey level or 5-6 million for deep level. For the original study's pipeline: V, D and J genes were assigned, non-productive sequences were removed, and clonality was reported by immunoSEQ Analyzer software. Repertoires were compared using productive Simpson clonality and Morisita overlap index of productive TRB rearrangements between infused TIL and blood. Absolute clonotype counts in blood were estimated by multiplying the lymphocyte count by the CD3+ fraction and by the productive frequency of the clone. This immuneACCESS table, as held by TCRdb, lists in-frame sequences with V and J called but not all clones. Of the missing ones, under half trace to an unresolved V gene in checked studies; the others have no known cause. V and J calls plus clone size are reproduced from that table; the DNA served to infer D and trimming. For this sample there are 35,000 to 55,000 clones; around 79% appear just once. The top ten clonotypes cover about 15% of the sample.

This receptor was taken from a man between 65 and 85 years old with non-small cell lung cancer. The sample consisted of blood, taken at baseline. The chain was built from TRBV7-3 and TRBJ2-7, with 8 bases aligning to TRBD1. The CDR3 reads CASSTSQGAAEQYF. The DNA sequence reads TGTGCCAGCAGCACAAGCCAGGGGGCGGCCGAGCAGTACTTC.